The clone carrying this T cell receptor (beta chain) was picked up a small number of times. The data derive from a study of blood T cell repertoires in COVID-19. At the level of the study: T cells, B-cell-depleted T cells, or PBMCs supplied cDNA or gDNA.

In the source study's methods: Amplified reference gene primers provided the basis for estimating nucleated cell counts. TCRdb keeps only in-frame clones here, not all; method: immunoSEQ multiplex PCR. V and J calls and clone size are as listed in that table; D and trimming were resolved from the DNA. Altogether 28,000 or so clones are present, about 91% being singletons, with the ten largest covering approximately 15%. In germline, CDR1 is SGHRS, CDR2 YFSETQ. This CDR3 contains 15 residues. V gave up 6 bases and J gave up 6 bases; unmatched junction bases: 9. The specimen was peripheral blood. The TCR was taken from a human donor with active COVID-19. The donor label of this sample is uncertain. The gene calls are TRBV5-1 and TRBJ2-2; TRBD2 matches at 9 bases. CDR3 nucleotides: TGCGCCAGCAACGCGGGACTAGCATTAGCCGGGGAGCTGTTTTTT. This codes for CASNAGLALAGELFF. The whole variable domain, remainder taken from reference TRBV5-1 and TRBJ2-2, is KAGVTQTPRYLIKTRGQQVTLSCSPISGHRSVSWYQQTPGQGLQFLFEYFSETQRNKGNFPGRFSGRQFSNSRSEMNVSTLELGDSALYLCASNAGLALAGELFFGEGSRLTVL.